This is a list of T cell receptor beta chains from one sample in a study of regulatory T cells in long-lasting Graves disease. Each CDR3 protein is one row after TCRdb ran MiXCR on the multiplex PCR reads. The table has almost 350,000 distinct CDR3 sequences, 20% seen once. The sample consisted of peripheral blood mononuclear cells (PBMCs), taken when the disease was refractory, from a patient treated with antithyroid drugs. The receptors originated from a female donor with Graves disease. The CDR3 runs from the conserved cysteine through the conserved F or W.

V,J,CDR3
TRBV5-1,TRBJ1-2,CASSAQGRNGYTF
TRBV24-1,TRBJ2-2,CATSPTPDRVAGELFF
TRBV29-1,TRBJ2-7,CSVEGDLAYEQYF
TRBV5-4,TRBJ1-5,CASSTGGTGQPQHF
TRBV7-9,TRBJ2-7,CASSLPQAGAYEQYF
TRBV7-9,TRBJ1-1,CASWVQGGTEAFF
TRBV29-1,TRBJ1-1,CSVTGTGVRNTEAFF
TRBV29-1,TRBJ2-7,CSVELGGLSYEQYF
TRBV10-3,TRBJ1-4,CAISELQTNEKLFF
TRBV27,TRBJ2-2,CASSSLNTGELFF
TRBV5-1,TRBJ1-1,CASSSGGAGYTEAFF
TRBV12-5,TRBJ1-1,CASASVTTEAFF
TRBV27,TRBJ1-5,CASSVLQGSQPQHF
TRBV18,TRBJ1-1,CASSPSTEAFF
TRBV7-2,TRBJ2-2,CASSSSSDRGRTGELFF
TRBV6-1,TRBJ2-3,CASGYRQGLTDTQYF
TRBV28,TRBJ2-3,CASSPHTGLAGFTDTQYF
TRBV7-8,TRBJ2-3,CASSLHPRTDTQYF
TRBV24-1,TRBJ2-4,CATSGREKNIQYF
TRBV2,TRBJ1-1,CASMRTTDTEAFF
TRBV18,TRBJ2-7,CASSPVQTYEQYF
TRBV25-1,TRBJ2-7,CASSSGTYSYEQYF
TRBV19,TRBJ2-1,CASSISLAGVYNEQFF
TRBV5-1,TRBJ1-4,CASSFIWDGRVEKLFF
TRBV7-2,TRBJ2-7,CASSFMPTRTYEQYF
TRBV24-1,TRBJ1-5,CATSDSFNQPQHF
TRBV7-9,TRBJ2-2,CASSLRAGELFF
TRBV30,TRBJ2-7,CAWSVGQVRPEQYF
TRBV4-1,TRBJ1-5,CASSQGQDNQPQHF
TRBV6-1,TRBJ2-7,CASSEVYSYEQYF
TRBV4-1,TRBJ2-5,CASSRGRQETQYF
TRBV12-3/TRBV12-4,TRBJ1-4,CASSVDPNEKLFF
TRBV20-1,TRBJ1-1,CSAVDRGRTEAFF
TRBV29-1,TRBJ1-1,CSVDEWDRVTEAFF
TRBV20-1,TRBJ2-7,CSARGDRYYEQYF
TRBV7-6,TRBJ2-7,CASSSGLGLEQYF
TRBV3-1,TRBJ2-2,CASTPTGVNTGELFF
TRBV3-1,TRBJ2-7,CASSLTSRPDYEEYF
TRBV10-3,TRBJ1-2,CAISESTLRDRSFYTF
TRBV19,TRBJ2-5,CASSIGTGLMETQYF
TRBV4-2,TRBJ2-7,CASSQEGHPIGEQYF